The clone carrying this T cell receptor beta chain was observed at least ten times. Its target is unknown. The sample is drawn from a study of T-cell memory formation after mild COVID-19. CDR1 is MNHNS, CDR2 SASEGT, per germline. V lost 6 bases to trimming and J lost 3 bases, with 17 bases between them. The length of the CDR3 is 15 residues. TCRdb recomputed calls from the 5' RACE reads with MiXCR, one row per CDR3 protein. Of roughly 310,000 distinct CDR3 sequences listed, around 15% are singletons. Study-level results: There were some responding clones in pre-infection memory, which suggested that cross-reactive memory had joined. Unconfirmed was the SARS-CoV-2 specificity of second-wave clones that peaked on day 37. Later expanders leaned toward CD4+, whereas clones contracting from day 15 to 85 were balanced CD4/CD8.

Material: PBMCs or a T cell subset sorted from them (not recorded which). The receptor comes from a man younger than 35 who had mild COVID-19 (a few samples of this study predate the infection). Cell type and time point are not known. The rearrangement joins TRBV6-1 to TRBJ1-1; the D is unclear. CDR3 sequence: CASRLTESQYTEAFF. CDR3 DNA: TGTGCCAGCAGATTAACGGAGTCGCAGTACACTGAAGCTTTCTTT.